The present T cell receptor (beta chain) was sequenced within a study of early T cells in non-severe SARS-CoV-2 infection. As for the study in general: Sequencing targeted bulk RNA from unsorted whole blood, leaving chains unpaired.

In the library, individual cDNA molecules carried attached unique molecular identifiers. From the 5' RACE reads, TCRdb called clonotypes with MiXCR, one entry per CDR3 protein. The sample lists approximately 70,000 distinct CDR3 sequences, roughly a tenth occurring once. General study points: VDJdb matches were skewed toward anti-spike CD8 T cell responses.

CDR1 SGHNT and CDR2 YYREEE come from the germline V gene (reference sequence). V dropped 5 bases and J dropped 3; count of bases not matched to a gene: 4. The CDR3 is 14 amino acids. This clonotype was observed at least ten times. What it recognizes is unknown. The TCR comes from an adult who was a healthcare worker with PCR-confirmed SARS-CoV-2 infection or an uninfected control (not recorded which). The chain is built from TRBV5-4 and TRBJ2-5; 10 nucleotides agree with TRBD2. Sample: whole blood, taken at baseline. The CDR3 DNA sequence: TGTGCCAGCAGAGATACTAGCGGGGAAGAGACCCAGTACTTC. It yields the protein CASRDTSGEETQYF.